One sample yielded the 30 T cell receptor beta chains listed below, sequenced in a study of T cell repertoires in cytomegalovirus infection. One entry per CDR3 protein results from TCRdb running MiXCR on the reads. In the table there are some 300,000 distinct CDR3 sequences, about 8.8% of which are singletons. Input material: PBMCs. These receptors all stem from a human donor in good health (CMV status not recorded). Some clones in this sample may be carry-over from other donors' samples.

This clonotype was detected many times. The rearrangement links TRBV28 to TRBJ2-7; 10 bases fit TRBD2. CDR1 is MDHEN and CDR2 is SYDVKM in the germline V gene. There are 15 residues in the CDR3. V lost 5 bases, J lost 0 bases, and 4 bases stayed unmatched. The CDR3 sequence: CASSALAGDSYEQYV. The DNA for the CDR3 is TGTGCCAGCAGTGCCCTAGCGGGGGACTCCTACGAGCAGTACGTC.

The table lists this clonotype with many counts. The chain joins TRBV7-2 to TRBJ1-4; D perhaps matches TRBD1 (6 bases). The CDR3 runs 15 residues. Trimming left V 2 bases short and J 5 bases short, with 12 bases between. Per the germline V gene, CDR1 is SGHTA and CDR2 is FQGNSA. Here the CDR3 reads CASSLLGGSNEKLFF. Written as DNA, the CDR3 is TGTGCCAGCAGCTTATTAGGGGGGTCCAATGAAAAACTGTTTTTT.

This clonotype was detected a few times. CDR3 sequence (DNA): TGCAGTGCTACGGAGCGGGGGGGCCTAGATACGCAGTATTTT. It codes for CSATERGGLDTQYF. The chain has TRBV20-1 and TRBJ2-3, with 10 nucleotides matching TRBD2. This CDR3 is built from 14 residues. V was pared by 4 bases and J by 5 bases, with 6 bases of the junction left unmatched. Germline loops: CDR1 DFQATT, CDR2 SNEGSKA (reference sequence).

With respect to this clonotype: Just one base apart from a much larger clone, this may be a read error. The gene calls are TRBV28 and TRBJ1-1; no definite D call. The V gene's germline CDR1 is MDHEN and CDR2 SYDVKM. The CDR3 runs 15 residues. CDR3 in DNA: TGTGCCAGCAATTTACCCTGGCGGAGGAACACTGAAGCTTTCTTT. This codes for CASNLPWRRNTEAFF.

This clonotype has at least ten counts. The V call is TRBV7-8, the J call TRBJ1-5; weak D call: TRBD1 (6 bases). This CDR3 contains 16 residues. CDR1 and CDR2 (germline): SGHVS, FQNEAQ. Deletions cut 1 base from V and 1 base from J, with 11 bases between. The CDR3 DNA reads TGTGCCAGCAGCTTAGGCCAGGGACAAAGCAATCAGCCCCAGCATTTT. It specifies CASSLGQGQSNQPQHF.

At least ten counts were recorded for this clonotype. J is TRBJ1-1 and V is TRBV7-9; no clear D gene. CDR3 length: 16 residues. CDR1 is SEHNR, CDR2 FQNEAQ, per germline (reference sequence). V shed 5 bases and J shed 0 bases, with 16 bases lying between them. The CDR3 bases are TGTGCCAGCAGCCCGCGATACAGAAATATGAACACTGAAGCTTTCTTT. Its protein is CASSPRYRNMNTEAFF.

Note on this clonotype: Mismatch with germline at one junction end may stem from a read error. This sequence joins TRBV6-6 and TRBJ1-2; possibly TRBD1 for D (5 bases). This CDR3 region has 13 residues. The V gene's germline CDR1 is MNHNY and CDR2 SVGAGI (reference sequence). The CDR3 region is CAISPGGTHGYTF. In DNA, the CDR3 is TGTGCCATCAGTCCGGGGGGGACCCATGGCTACACCTTC.

This clonotype was counted a single time. The CDR3 does not close with the conserved phenylalanine or tryptophan, likely indicating a read error. The chain links TRBV5-1 to TRBJ1-4; perhaps TRBD1 as D (5 bases). The V end lost 0 bases, the J end lost 12 bases, and 18 bases lay between the germline ends. Germline V CDR1 and CDR2: SGHRS, YFSETQ. This CDR3 comprises 15 residues. CDR3 coding DNA: TGCGCCAGCAGCTTGGTGGTTGGGGACCCAGCTGAACTGTTTTCT. It is translated as CASSLVVGDPAELFS.

V is TRBV14 and J is TRBJ1-2, with 11 bases matching TRBD1. V lost 5 bases to trimming and J lost 6 bases; unmatched junction nucleotides: 5. The CDR3 totals 14 residues. CDR1 and CDR2 from the germline V gene are SGHDN and FVKESK. CDR3 loop: CASSLGQGVDGYTF. The CDR3 DNA sequence: TGTGCCAGCAGCTTGGGACAGGGGGTTGATGGCTACACCTTC.

This clonotype was found many times. Written as DNA, the CDR3 is TGCAGCGTTGAAGTTGGCGGCACAGATACGCAGTATTTT. Translating gives CSVEVGGTDTQYF. V is TRBV29-1 and J is TRBJ2-3; D unclear. In germline, CDR1 is SQVTM, CDR2 ANQGSEA. CDR3 size: 13 residues. V was pared by 1 base and J by 1 base, with 6 bases between.

This clonotype was seen ten or more times. The chain carries TRBV12-3 or TRBV12-4 and TRBJ2-1; TRBD1 aligns across 7 bases. This CDR3 comprises 12 residues. V shed 6 bases, J shed 7 bases, and the junction held 3 bases outside the gene matches. The CDR3 coding sequence is TGTGCCAGCAGATCGGACAGGAATGAGCAGTTCTTC. It yields the protein CASRSDRNEQFF.

Many counts were recorded for this clonotype. This chain uses TRBV13 with TRBJ1-2; D is undetermined. The CDR3 is 14 amino acids. The ends were cut back, 3 bases at V and 2 bases at J, with 10 bases in the middle. Germline V gene data show CDR1 as PRHDT and CDR2 as FYEKMQ (reference sequence). The CDR3 bases are TGTGCCAGCAGCTTTAATCTGAACAACTATGGCTACACCTTC. Its translation is CASSFNLNNYGYTF.

A few counts support this clonotype. The chain employs TRBV6-2 or TRBV6-3 and TRBJ2-1; TRBD2 agrees at 11 bases. The junction had 19 bases not matched to a gene; V was cut back by 6 bases and J by 3 bases. The length of the CDR3 is 20 residues. Germline lookup yields CDR1 MNHEY and CDR2 SVGEGT. The CDR3 DNA is TGTGCCAGCAGAACGGACATCATGGGGACTAGCGGTTCCCGCTACAATGAGCAGTTCTTC. This translates into CASRTDIMGTSGSRYNEQFF.

Concerning this clonotype itself: A much larger clone differs from this one at a single base, so this may be a read error. This chain uses TRBV6-6 with TRBJ1-2, with D unresolved. CDR3 length equals 15 residues. The V gene's germline CDR1 is MNHNY and CDR2 SVGAGI (reference sequence). The V gene lost 0 bases and the J gene lost 6 bases, with 14 bases spanning the gap. This CDR3 is CASSYSRGPLDGYTF. The CDR3 region has the DNA TGTGCCAGCAGTTACTCGAGAGGCCCGCTGGATGGCTACACCTTC.

The chain joins TRBV2 to TRBJ1-6; D is possibly TRBD1 (6 bases). Germline V CDR1 and CDR2: SNHLY, FYNNEI. The CDR3 sequence is 18 residues long. The V end lost 0 bases, the J end lost 0 bases, and 12 bases lay between the germline ends. CDR3 loop: CASSEAGTISSYNSPLHF. The CDR3 coding sequence is TGTGCCAGCAGTGAAGCGGGGACAATTAGCTCCTATAATTCACCCCTCCACTTT.

This clonotype has at least ten counts. This rearrangement joins TRBV6-5 to TRBJ1-2, with D tentatively TRBD1 (6 bases). This CDR3 comprises 14 residues. CDR1 is MNHEY, CDR2 SVGAGI, per germline. Trimming took off 2 bases at V and 1 base at J, with 8 bases between the two ends. CDR3 bases: TGTGCCAGCAGTTACCGGACAGTTAACTATGGCTACACCTTC. Translation gives CASSYRTVNYGYTF.

Many counts were recorded for this clonotype. J is TRBJ2-1 and V is TRBV7-2; D unclear. The CDR3 covers 11 residues. Deletions cut 5 bases from V and 9 bases from J, with 8 bases between. Germline values: CDR1 SGHTA, CDR2 FQGNSA. CDR3 in DNA: TGTGCCAGCAGCCCGGACCTTGAGCAGTTCTTC. The encoded protein is CASSPDLEQFF.

There are many counts of this clonotype. CDR3 protein: CASSLGGESPLHF. Here the CDR3 DNA reads TGTGCCAGCAGCCTGGGGGGGGAATCACCCCTCCACTTT. The J gene is TRBJ1-6, the V gene TRBV12-3 or TRBV12-4; tentatively, D is TRBD1 (5 bases). V lost 6 bases, J lost 10 bases, and 13 bases lay in between. The CDR3 has 13 amino acids.

This clonotype was seen repeatedly, ten times or more. The gene calls are TRBV7-2 and TRBJ1-2; tentatively, D is TRBD1 (5 bases). Per the germline V gene, CDR1 is SGHTA and CDR2 is FQGNSA. V was cut by 6 bases and J by 9 bases, with 17 bases left in between. This CDR3 is 13 amino acids long. In DNA form, the CDR3 reads TGTGCCAGCAGTCGCCCGGGGGAGCTTAGCTACACCTTC. This encodes CASSRPGELSYTF.

This clonotype was observed many times. The rearrangement uses TRBV28 and TRBJ2-7, with D unclear. The CDR3 contains 13 residues. V was pared by 2 bases and J by 4 bases, with 9 bases between. Germline CDR1 MDHEN, CDR2 SYDVKM. The CDR3 reads CASSLNARYEQYV. The CDR3, as DNA: TGTGCCAGCAGTTTAAATGCCCGGTACGAGCAGTACGTC.

This clonotype was seen ten or more times. This chain connects TRBV6-1 to TRBJ2-7; D not resolved. The CDR3 is made up of 12 amino acids. The V end lost 2 bases, the J end lost 4 bases, and 6 bases lay between the germline ends. Germline-derived CDR1 and CDR2 are MNHNS and SASEGT. CDR3: CASSESQYEQYF. CDR3 DNA sequence: TGTGCCAGCAGTGAATCACAGTACGAGCAGTACTTC.

The sample holds a few counts of this clonotype. The chain has TRBV20-1 and TRBJ2-3; TRBD2 matches at 7 bases. Per the germline V gene, CDR1 is DFQATT and CDR2 is SNEGSKA (reference sequence). There are 15 residues in the CDR3. J lost 1 base, V lost 4 bases, and 8 bases had no gene match. CDR3 in amino acids: CSATKLAGGTDTQYF. The DNA for the CDR3 is TGCAGTGCTACCAAATTGGCGGGGGGCACAGATACGCAGTATTTT.

This clonotype turned up a few times. The chain carries TRBV6-6 and TRBJ1-5, with D maybe TRBD1 (5 bases). The CDR3 runs 15 residues. Between the trimmed V and J ends, which lost 6 bases and 7 bases, there was a span of 19 bases. CDR1 is MNHNY and CDR2 is SVGAGI in the germline V gene (reference sequence). In nucleotides, the CDR3 is TGTGCCAGCAGGTTACGTGGCAGGGAGGGGCAGCCCCAGCATTTT. Amino acid sequence: CASRLRGREGQPQHF.

This clonotype occurred once. It may be a read error: a sequence one base away is much more abundant. The gene calls are TRBV20-1 and TRBJ1-2, with a weak D call TRBD1 (6 bases). V dropped 6 bases and J dropped 6 bases, with 17 bases sitting between them. Germline V CDR1 and CDR2: DFQATT, SNEGSKA (reference sequence). The CDR3 covers 13 residues. DNA of the CDR3: TGCAGTGCCCACGGGAAGGGGGGCCATGGCTACACCTTC. Translation: CSAHGKGGHGYTF.

This clonotype was found a few times. CDR3 coding DNA: TGTGCCACCAGCAGAGATGAGGCCCGCGGAGATACGCAGTATTTT. It encodes CATSRDEARGDTQYF. This rearrangement joins TRBV15 to TRBJ2-3, with no clear D. This CDR3 has 15 amino acids. V was clipped by 0 bases and J by 5 bases, with 12 bases between them. Germline V CDR1 and CDR2: LNHNV, YYDKDF (reference sequence).

This chain connects TRBV7-6 to TRBJ2-5; no clear D gene. V shed 5 bases and J shed 4 bases, with 17 bases lying between them. The CDR3 is made up of 15 amino acids. From germline, CDR1 is SGHVS and CDR2 FNYEAQ. The DNA of the CDR3 is TGTGCCAGCAGCGCCCAGGACGGGCGGAGAGAGACCCAGTACTTC. Translation: CASSAQDGRRETQYF.

V is TRBV11-2 and J is TRBJ2-7, with 12 bases fitting TRBD2. Unmatched junction bases numbered 3, after V lost 3 bases and J lost 0 bases. There are 16 residues in the CDR3. Germline V gene data show CDR1 as SGHAT and CDR2 as FQNNGV. The CDR3 DNA follows: TGTGCCAGCAGCTTCGGACTAGCGGGGACCTCCTACGAGCAGTACGTC. This codes for CASSFGLAGTSYEQYV.

This clonotype was seen at least ten times. This chain joins TRBV7-2 and TRBJ2-7; tentative D call: TRBD2 (5 bases). Germline CDR1 reads SGHTA; CDR2 reads FQGNSA. This CDR3 spans 13 amino acids. Trimming took 0 bases from V and 2 from J, leaving 5 bases between them. The CDR3 here is CASSLARAYEQYF. DNA of the CDR3: TGTGCCAGCAGCTTAGCGCGGGCCTACGAGCAGTACTTC. Complete variable domain (other parts from reference TRBV7-2 and TRBJ2-7): GAGVSQSPSNKVTEKGKDVELRCDPISGHTALYWYRQSLGQGLEFLIYFQGNSAPDKSGLPSDRFSAERTGGSVSTLTIQRTQQEDSAVYLCASSLARAYEQYFGPGTRLTVT.

This clonotype was detected many times. The chain joins TRBV4-1 to TRBJ2-5, with 8 positions matching TRBD2. The CDR3 runs 16 residues. CDR1 and CDR2 (germline): MGHRA, YSYEKL. Trimming cost V 1 base and J 1 base; bases outside gene matches: 5. The DNA of the CDR3 is TGCGCCAGCAGCCAAGTAGCGGGACTCCTCCAAGAGACCCAGTACTTC. This gives the protein CASSQVAGLLQETQYF.

This clonotype was counted many times. The V gene is TRBV20-1, the J gene TRBJ1-1; 7 nucleotides agree with TRBD1. Per the germline V gene, CDR1 is DFQATT and CDR2 is SNEGSKA (reference sequence). J lost 1 base, V lost 6 bases, and 5 bases had no gene match. The CDR3 totals 13 residues. The CDR3 DNA is TGCAGTGCGAAGGGACAGACGAACACTGAAGCTTTCTTT. Its translation: CSAKGQTNTEAFF.